This is a list of T cell receptor beta chains from one sample in a study of T-cell reconstitution after alpha-beta-depleted transplantation in children. TCRdb analysed the PCR reads with MiXCR anew, one entry per CDR3 protein. The sample has some 200,000 distinct CDR3 sequences, approximately 10% seen once. Source: PBMCs, taken before TCRalphabeta/CD19-depleted stem cell transplant. Every receptor here comes from a child under two years old with acute myeloid leukemia, due to receive a stem cell transplant. CDR3s include the opening cysteine and the closing phenylalanine or tryptophan. A D gene is named only where the DNA matches it firmly. The size field is filled for only some rows; it gives once, few, many or a size class.

clone size,D gene,V gene,J gene,CDR3 DNA,CDR3 protein
many,-,TRBV11-3,TRBJ2-2,TGCGCCAGCAGCTTAAGGGGAAGCACCGGGGAGCTGTTTTTT,CASSLRGSTGELFF
many,TRBD1,TRBV20-1,TRBJ1-6,TGCAGTGCTAGAGTCAGGGGCAGACAGGGAGGCAATTCACCCCTCCACTTT,CSARVRGRQGGNSPLHF
many,TRBD2,TRBV28,TRBJ2-7,TGTGCCAGCAGTAGCGGGAGGCCCCACCAGCAGTACTTC,CASSSGRPHQQYF
many,-,TRBV12-3/TRBV12-4,TRBJ1-2,TGTGCCAGCGGGGGCAGGGTTTCAGGGGGCTACACCTTC,CASGGRVSGGYTF
many,TRBD2,TRBV7-2,TRBJ2-4,TGTGCCAGCAGCCCCTGGACTAGCGGGAGTACGGGAAACATTCAGTACTTC,CASSPWTSGSTGNIQYF
many,-,TRBV11-3,TRBJ2-5,TGTGCCAGCAGCTTTAACTTGATCTCTAAAGAGACCCAGTACTTC,CASSFNLISKETQYF
few,-,TRBV18,TRBJ2-4,TGTGCCAGCTCACCCCCGGGTGGAGGAGCCAAAAACATTCAGTACTTC,CASSPPGGGAKNIQYF
-,-,TRBV19,TRBJ1-2,TGTGCCAGTAGTATAGAGGGCGGGGATGGCTACACCTTC,CASSIEGGDGYTF
many,TRBD2,TRBV7-2,TRBJ2-7,TGTGCCAGCAGCTTCACGGGCGGGAGTCCTTTCGAGCAGTACTTC,CASSFTGGSPFEQYF
-,-,TRBV12-3/TRBV12-4,TRBJ1-1,TGTGCCAGCAGTTTACCCAGGGGCCAGGCTTTCTTT,CASSLPRGQAFF
many,-,TRBV7-2,TRBJ2-6,TGTGCCAGCAGTTTCGATCTCTCTGGGGCCAACGTCCTGACTTTC,CASSFDLSGANVLTF
many,TRBD1,TRBV3-1,TRBJ2-2,TGTGCCAGCAGCCAAGCCAGGGACAGAAACACCGGGGAGCTGTTTTTT,CASSQARDRNTGELFF
-,TRBD1,TRBV29-1,TRBJ1-1,TGCAGCGGATTAAGGACAGGGAACACTGAAGCTTTCTTT,CSGLRTGNTEAFF
-,-,TRBV12-3/TRBV12-4,TRBJ2-7,TGTGCCAGCAGTTTAGCAAGTACTTACGAGCAGTACTTC,CASSLASTYEQYF
few,-,TRBV11-3,TRBJ2-1,TGTGCCAGCAGCTTAGTGACCGAGCAGTTCTTC,CASSLVTEQFF
many,-,TRBV12-3/TRBV12-4,TRBJ2-7,TGTGCCAGCAGTTTCCCATCCGAGTACGAGCAGTACTTC,CASSFPSEYEQYF
many,TRBD1,TRBV3-1,TRBJ2-3,TGTGCCAGCAGCCCATCCGGACAGGGATTGACAGATACGCAGTATTTT,CASSPSGQGLTDTQYF